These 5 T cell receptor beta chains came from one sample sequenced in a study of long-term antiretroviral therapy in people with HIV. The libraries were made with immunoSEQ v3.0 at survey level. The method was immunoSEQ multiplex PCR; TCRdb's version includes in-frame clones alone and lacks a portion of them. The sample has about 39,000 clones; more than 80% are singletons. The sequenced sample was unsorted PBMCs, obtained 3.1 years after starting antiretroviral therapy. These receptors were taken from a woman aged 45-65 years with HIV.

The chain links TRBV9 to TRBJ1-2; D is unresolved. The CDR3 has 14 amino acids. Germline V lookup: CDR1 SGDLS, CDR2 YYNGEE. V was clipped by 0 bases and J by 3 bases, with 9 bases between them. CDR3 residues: CASSVAGEYYGYTF. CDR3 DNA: TGTGCCAGCAGCGTAGCCGGGGAATACTATGGCTACACCTTC.

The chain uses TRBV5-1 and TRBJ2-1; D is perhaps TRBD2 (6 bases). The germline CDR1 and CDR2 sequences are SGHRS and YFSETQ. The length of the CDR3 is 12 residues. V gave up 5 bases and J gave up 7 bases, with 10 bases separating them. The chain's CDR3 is CASRGGENEQFF. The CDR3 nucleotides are TGCGCCAGCAGGGGGGGTGAGAATGAGCAGTTCTTC. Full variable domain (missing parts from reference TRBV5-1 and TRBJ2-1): KAGVTQTPRYLIKTRGQQVTLSCSPISGHRSVSWYQQTPGQGLQFLFEYFSETQRNKGNFPGRFSGRQFSNSRSEMNVSTLELGDSALYLCASRGGENEQFFGPGTRLTVL.

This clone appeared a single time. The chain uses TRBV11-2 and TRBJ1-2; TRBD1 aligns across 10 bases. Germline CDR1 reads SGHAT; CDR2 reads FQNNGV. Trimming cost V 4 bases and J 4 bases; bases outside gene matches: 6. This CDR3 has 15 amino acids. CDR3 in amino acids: CASSSTGGRVYGYTF. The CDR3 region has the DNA TGTGCCAGCAGCTCGACAGGGGGCCGCGTCTATGGCTACACCTTC.

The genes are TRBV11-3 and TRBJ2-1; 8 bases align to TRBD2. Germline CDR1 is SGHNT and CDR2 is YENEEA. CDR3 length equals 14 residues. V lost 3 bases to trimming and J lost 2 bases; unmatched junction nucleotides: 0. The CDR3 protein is CASSLRGAYNEQFF. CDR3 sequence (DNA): TGTGCCAGCAGCTTGCGGGGGGCCTACAATGAGCAGTTCTTC.

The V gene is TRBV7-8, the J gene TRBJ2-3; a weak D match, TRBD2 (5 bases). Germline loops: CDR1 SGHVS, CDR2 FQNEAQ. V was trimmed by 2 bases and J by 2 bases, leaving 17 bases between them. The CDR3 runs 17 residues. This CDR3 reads CASSLTPGLPSTDTQYF. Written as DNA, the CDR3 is TGTGCCAGCAGCTTAACCCCGGGATTACCGTCCACAGATACGCAGTATTTT.